These 11 T cell receptor beta chains were sequenced from one sample in a study of low-dose radiotherapy and immunotherapy resistance in tumors. Gene-specific TRAV and TRBV primers were used for first-strand cDNA, covering alpha and beta chains. Over about 19 PCR cycles, TCRs were amplified from a constant-region primer and V-primer adapter. Via MiXCR, TCRdb re-called the reads, giving one row per CDR3 protein. The table includes about 9,000 distinct CDR3 sequences, roughly three quarters detected once. The receptors derive from a human donor with advanced metastatic prostate, ovarian, gallbladder or colorectal cancer (not recorded which). This table probably holds off-target reads from a library built for another chain.

The count of this clonotype is one. The chain couples TRBV4-1 to TRBJ2-3; TRBD1 matches 7 bases. From germline, CDR1 is MGHRA and CDR2 YSYEKL. Germline trimming cut 1 base from V and 0 bases from J; bases unmatched to any gene: 4. The CDR3 covers 16 residues. CDR3 amino acids: CASSQVTDRSTDTQYF. CDR3 coding DNA: TGCGCCAGCAGCCAAGTTACGGACAGGAGCACAGATACGCAGTATTTT.

The chain is built from TRBV28 and TRBJ2-7, with D maybe TRBD1 (6 bases). The germline V and J ends were trimmed by 8 bases and 4 bases, with 15 bases remaining between them. This CDR3 is 13 amino acids long. Germline V gene data show CDR1 as MDHEN and CDR2 as SYDVKM. CDR3 nucleotide sequence: TGTGCCAGCTATGGGACACGGCAATACGAGCAGTACTTC. It is translated as CASYGTRQYEQYF.

V usage is TRBV26 and J usage is TRBJ2-5. TRBV26 is a listed pseudogene. The CDR3 has 12 residues. The CDR3 DNA sequence: TGTGCCAGCAGTGACACCGCAGGGACCCAGTACTTC. Protein product: CASSDTAGTQYF.

The chain is built from TRBV29-1 and TRBJ2-1, with D possibly called TRBD1 or TRBD2 (5 bases each). From germline, CDR1 is SQVTM and CDR2 ANQGSEA. This CDR3 spans 11 amino acids. V was clipped by 3 bases and J by 9 bases, with 9 bases between them. The CDR3 loop is CSVDRGSEQFF. The DNA of the CDR3 is TGCAGCGTTGACCGGGGCTCTGAGCAGTTCTTC.

The sample holds a few counts of this clonotype. At one boundary the junction diverges from the germline segment, which might be a read error. The V call is TRBV13, the J call TRBJ1-6; no clear D. The CDR3 contains 14 residues. CDR1 and CDR2 (germline): PRHDT, FYEKMQ (reference sequence). CDR3 sequence reads: CAMREVTNAGKSTF. CDR3 nucleotides: TGTGCAATGAGAGAGGTGACCAATGCAGGCAAATCAACCTTT. The full variable domain, with the rest looked up from reference TRBV13 and TRBJ1-6, is AAGVIQSPRHLIKEKRETATLKCYPIPRHDTVYWYQQGPGQDPQFLISFYEKMQSDKGSIPDRFSAQQFSDYHSELNMSSLELGDSALYFCAMREVTNAGKSTFGNGTRLTVT.

This clonotype has only a few counts. The V gene is TRBV6-6, the J gene TRBJ2-3; D gene ambiguous. Germline V gives CDR1 MNHNY, CDR2 SVGAGI (reference sequence). Trimming cost V 0 bases and J 7 bases, with 8 bases left between them. This CDR3 is 13 amino acids long. The CDR3 DNA sequence: TGTGCCAGCAGTTACTCGATCCGTAATACGCAGTATTTT. Its protein product is CASSYSIRNTQYF.

The chain couples TRBV19 to TRBJ1-5; tentative D call: TRBD1 (6 bases). Per the germline V gene, CDR1 is LNHDA and CDR2 is SQIVND (reference sequence). V lost 6 bases to trimming and J lost 2 bases, with 14 bases between them. The CDR3 spans 15 residues. The CDR3 sequence is CASRPGATGNQPQHF. The CDR3 region has the DNA TGTGCCAGTAGACCGGGGGCGACGGGCAATCAGCCCCAGCATTTT. Full variable domain (missing parts from reference TRBV19 and TRBJ1-5): DGGITQSPKYLFRKEGQNVTLSCEQNLNHDAMYWYRQDPGQGLRLIYYSQIVNDFQKGDIAEGYSVSREKKESFPLTVTSAQKNPTAFYLCASRPGATGNQPQHFGDGTRLSIL.

The DNA of the CDR3 is TGTGCCAGCAGCACAATAGGAGCGAACACTGAAGCTTTCTTT. Translation gives CASSTIGANTEAFF. This chain joins TRBV3-1 and TRBJ1-1, with D unclear. Between the trimmed V and J ends, which lost 5 bases and 1 base, there was a span of 11 bases. The CDR3 covers 14 residues. Germline V lookup: CDR1 LGHDT, CDR2 YNNKEL (reference sequence).

This sequence joins TRBV6-8 and TRBJ1-1; no clear D gene. This CDR3 comprises 12 residues. Trimming took off 10 bases at V and 1 base at J, with 10 bases between the two ends. CDR1 and CDR2 (germline): MNHGY, SAAAGT. CDR3 DNA sequence: TGTGCCACCGCGGGCCGGAACACTGAAGCTTTCTTT. It translates to CATAGRNTEAFF.

The chain links TRBV28 to TRBJ2-7; D is unclear. This CDR3 comprises 13 residues. V was shortened by 7 bases and J by 0 bases, with 10 bases between the two germline ends. Germline CDR1 and CDR2: MDHEN and SYDVKM. CDR3 loop: CASTRPSSYEQYF. CDR3 coding DNA: TGTGCCAGCACCAGGCCTAGCTCCTACGAGCAGTACTTC.

The rearrangement uses TRBV21-1 and TRBJ2-2. TRBV21-1 is designated a pseudogene. The CDR3 runs 14 residues. CDR3 protein: CASSSLTNTGELFF. The CDR3 DNA follows: TGTGCCAGCAGCAGCCTAACGAACACCGGGGAGCTGTTTTTT.